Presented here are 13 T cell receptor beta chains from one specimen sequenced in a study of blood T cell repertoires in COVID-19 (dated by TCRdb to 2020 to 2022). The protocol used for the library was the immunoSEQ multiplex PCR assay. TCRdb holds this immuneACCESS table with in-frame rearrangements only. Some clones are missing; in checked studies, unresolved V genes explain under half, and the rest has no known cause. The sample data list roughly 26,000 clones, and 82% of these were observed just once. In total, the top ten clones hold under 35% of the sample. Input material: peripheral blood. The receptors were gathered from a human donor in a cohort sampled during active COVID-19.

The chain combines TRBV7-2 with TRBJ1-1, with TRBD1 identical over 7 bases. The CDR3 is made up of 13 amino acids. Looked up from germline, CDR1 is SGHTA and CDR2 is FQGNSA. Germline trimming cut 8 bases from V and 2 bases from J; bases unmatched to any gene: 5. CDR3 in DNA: TGTGCCAGCCGAAGACAGGGAAACACTGAAGCTTTCTTT. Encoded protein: CASRRQGNTEAFF.

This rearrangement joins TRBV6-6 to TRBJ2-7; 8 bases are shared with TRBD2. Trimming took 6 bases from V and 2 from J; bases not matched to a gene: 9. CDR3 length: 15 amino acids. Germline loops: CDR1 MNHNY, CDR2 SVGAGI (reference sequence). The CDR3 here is CASRIDKTSAYEQYF. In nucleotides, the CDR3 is TGTGCCAGCAGGATAGACAAGACTAGCGCCTACGAGCAGTACTTC.

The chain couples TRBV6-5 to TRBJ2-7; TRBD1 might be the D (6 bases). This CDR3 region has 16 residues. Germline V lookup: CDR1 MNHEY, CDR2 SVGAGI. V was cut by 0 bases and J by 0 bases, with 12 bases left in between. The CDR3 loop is CASSYSSGQNSYEQYF. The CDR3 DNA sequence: TGTGCCAGCAGTTACTCATCGGGACAAAACTCCTACGAGCAGTACTTC.

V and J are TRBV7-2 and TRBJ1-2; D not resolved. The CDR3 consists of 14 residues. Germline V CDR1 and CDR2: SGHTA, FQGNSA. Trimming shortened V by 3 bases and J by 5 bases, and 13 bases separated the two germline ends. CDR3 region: CASSLEGPFYGYTF. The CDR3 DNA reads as TGTGCCAGCAGCTTGGAGGGCCCCTTTTATGGCTACACCTTC.

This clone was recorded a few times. CDR3: CASSLAAGSGNEQFF. The CDR3 DNA follows: TGTGCCAGCAGCTTAGCGGCCGGGAGTGGCAATGAGCAGTTCTTC. The rearrangement joins TRBV7-2 to TRBJ2-1, with a weak D call TRBD2 (6 bases). The CDR3 consists of 15 residues. Germline V gene sequence: CDR1 SGHTA, CDR2 FQGNSA. V lost 0 bases, J lost 6 bases, and 12 bases lay in between.

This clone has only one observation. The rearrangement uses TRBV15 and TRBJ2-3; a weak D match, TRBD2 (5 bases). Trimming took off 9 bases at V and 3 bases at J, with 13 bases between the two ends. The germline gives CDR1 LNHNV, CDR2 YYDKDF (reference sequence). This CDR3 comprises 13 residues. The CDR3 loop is CATADGVTDTQYF. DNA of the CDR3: TGTGCCACTGCGGACGGGGTTACAGATACGCAGTATTTT.

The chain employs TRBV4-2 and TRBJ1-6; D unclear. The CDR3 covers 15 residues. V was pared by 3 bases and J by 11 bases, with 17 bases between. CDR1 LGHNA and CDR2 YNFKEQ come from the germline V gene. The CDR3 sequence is CASSQEGLGVTPLHF. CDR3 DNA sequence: TGTGCCAGCAGCCAGGAAGGACTGGGCGTCACACCCCTCCACTTT.

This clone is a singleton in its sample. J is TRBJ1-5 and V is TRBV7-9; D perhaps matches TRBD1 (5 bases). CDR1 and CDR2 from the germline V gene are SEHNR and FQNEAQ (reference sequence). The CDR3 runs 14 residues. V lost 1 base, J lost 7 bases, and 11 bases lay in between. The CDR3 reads CASSLGGGAQPQHF. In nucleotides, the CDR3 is TGTGCCAGCAGCTTAGGGGGGGGTGCGCAGCCCCAGCATTTT. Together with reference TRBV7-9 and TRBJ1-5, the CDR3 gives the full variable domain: DTGVSQNPRHKITKRGQNVTFRCDPISEHNRLYWYRQTLGQGPEFLTYFQNEAQLEKSRLLSDRFSAERPKGSFSTLEIQRTEQGDSAMYLCASSLGGGAQPQHFGDGTRLSIL.

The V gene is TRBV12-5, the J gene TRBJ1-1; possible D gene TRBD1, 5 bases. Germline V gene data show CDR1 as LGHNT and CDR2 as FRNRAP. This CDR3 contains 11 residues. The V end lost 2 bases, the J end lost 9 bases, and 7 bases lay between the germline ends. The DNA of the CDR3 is TGTGCTAGTGGTTTGTCAGGGCAAGCTTTCTTT. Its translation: CASGLSGQAFF.

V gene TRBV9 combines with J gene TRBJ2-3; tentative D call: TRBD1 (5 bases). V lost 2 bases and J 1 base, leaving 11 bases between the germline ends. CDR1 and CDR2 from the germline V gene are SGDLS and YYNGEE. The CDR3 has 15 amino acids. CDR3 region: CASSVGHGGTDTQYF. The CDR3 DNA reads TGTGCCAGCAGCGTTGGACATGGAGGCACAGATACGCAGTATTTT.

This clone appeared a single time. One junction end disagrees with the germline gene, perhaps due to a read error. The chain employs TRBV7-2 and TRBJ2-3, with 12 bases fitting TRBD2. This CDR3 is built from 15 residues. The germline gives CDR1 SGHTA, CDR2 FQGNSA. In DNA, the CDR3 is TGTGCCAGCAGCCTAGCGGGAGGGAGCGCAGATACGCAGTATTTT. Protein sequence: CASSLAGGSADTQYF. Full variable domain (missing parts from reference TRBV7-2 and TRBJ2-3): GAGVSQSPSNKVTEKGKDVELRCDPISGHTALYWYRQSLGQGLEFLIYFQGNSAPDKSGLPSDRFSAERTGGSVSTLTIQRTQQEDSAVYLCASSLAGGSADTQYFGPGTRLTVL.

In DNA, the CDR3 is TGTGCCAGCAGCCTCTCAGCCCCTTGGTCAGGCTTCCAAGAGACCCAGTACTTC. Its protein is CASSLSAPWSGFQETQYF. The chain couples TRBV3-1 (or the pseudogene TRBV3-2) to TRBJ2-5, with no clear D. Germline CDR1 LGHDT, CDR2 YNNKEL (reference sequence). V was clipped by 4 bases and J by 1 base, with 22 bases between them. The CDR3 contains 18 residues.

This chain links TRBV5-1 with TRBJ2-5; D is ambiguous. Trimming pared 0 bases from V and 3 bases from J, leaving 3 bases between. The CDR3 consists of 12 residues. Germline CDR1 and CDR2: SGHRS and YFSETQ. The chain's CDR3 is CASSLVEETQYF. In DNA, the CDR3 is TGCGCCAGCAGCTTGGTAGAAGAGACCCAGTACTTC.